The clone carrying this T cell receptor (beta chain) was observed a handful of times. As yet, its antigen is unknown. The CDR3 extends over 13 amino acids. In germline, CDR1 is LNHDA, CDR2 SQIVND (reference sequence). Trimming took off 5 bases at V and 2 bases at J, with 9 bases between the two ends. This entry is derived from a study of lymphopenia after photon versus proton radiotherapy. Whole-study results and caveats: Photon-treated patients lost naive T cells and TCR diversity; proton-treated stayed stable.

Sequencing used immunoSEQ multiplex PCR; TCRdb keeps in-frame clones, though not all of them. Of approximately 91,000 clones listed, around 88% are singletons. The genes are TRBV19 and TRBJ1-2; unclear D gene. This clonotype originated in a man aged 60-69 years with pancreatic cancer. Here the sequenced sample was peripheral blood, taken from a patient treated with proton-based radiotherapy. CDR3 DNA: TGTGCCAGTAGTCTCCCTGGGAACTATGGCTACACCTTC. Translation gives CASSLPGNYGYTF.